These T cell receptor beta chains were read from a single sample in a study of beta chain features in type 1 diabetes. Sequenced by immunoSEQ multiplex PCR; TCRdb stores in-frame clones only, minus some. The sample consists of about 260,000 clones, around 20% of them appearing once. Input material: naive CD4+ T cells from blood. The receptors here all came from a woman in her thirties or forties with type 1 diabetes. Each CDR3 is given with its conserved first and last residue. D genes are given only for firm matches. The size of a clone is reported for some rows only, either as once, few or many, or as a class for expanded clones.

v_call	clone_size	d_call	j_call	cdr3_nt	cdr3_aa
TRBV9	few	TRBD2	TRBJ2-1	TGTGCCAGCAGCGCGACTAGCGGACTTTCCTACAATGAGCAGTTCTTC	CASSATSGLSYNEQFF
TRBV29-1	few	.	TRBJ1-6	TGCAGCGTTGGCCCAGGGGACGATTCACCCCTCCACTTT	CSVGPGDDSPLHF
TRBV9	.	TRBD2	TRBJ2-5	TGTGCCAGCAGCGTAGGGAGCGGGGGGGGAGAAGAGACCCAGTACTTC	CASSVGSGGGEETQYF
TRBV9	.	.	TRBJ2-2	TGTGCCAGCAGCTCCTACGCCGGGGAGCTGTTTTTT	CASSSYAGELFF
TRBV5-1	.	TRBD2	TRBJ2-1	TGCGCCAGCAGCCCCGCACTAGCGGGGGCCCACGATGAGCAGTTCTTC	CASSPALAGAHDEQFF
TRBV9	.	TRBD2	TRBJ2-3	TGTGCCAGCAGCGGTAGCGGGTTGTTTTCAGATACGCAGTATTTT	CASSGSGLFSDTQYF
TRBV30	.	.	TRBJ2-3	TGTGCCTGCTTAGAGGGGGAGGGCGGCACAGATACGCAGTATTTT	CACLEGEGGTDTQYF
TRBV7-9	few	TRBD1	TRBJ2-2	TGTGCCAGCAGCCCCGGACAGGGGAACGGGGAGCTGTTTTTT	CASSPGQGNGELFF
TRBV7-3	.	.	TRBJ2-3	TGTGCCAGCAGCTCCGGGACATCAGATACGCAGTATTTT	CASSSGTSDTQYF
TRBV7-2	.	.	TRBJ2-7	TGTGCCAGCAGTCCCCGTCGGGCCAGGGGAGCCTACTACGAGCAGTACTTC	CASSPRRARGAYYEQYF
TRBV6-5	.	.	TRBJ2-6	TGTGCCAGCAGGCTACAGGGCTCTGGGGCCAACGTCCTGACTTTC	CASRLQGSGANVLTF
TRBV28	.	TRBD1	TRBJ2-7	TGTGCCAGCAACCCTGGACAGGGGGACGAGCAGTACTTC	CASNPGQGDEQYF
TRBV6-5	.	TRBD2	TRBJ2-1	TGTGCCAGCAGTAGGGGGGCGGGAGGGCCGGATGAGCAGTTCTTC	CASSRGAGGPDEQFF
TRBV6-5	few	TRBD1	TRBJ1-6	TGTGCCAGCAGTGCGGGACAGGGGGTTTCACCCCTCCACTTT	CASSAGQGVSPLHF
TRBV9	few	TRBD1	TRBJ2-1	TGTGCCAGCAGCGGACCCTGGGACAGCTTCTACAATGAGCAGTTCTTC	CASSGPWDSFYNEQFF
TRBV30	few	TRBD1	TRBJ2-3	TGTGCCTGGAATACGGACAGGGTAGGGACAGATACGCAGTATTTT	CAWNTDRVGTDTQYF
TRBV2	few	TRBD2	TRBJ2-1	TGTGCCAGCAGTGAAGATAGCGGGAGGCCTCCAAAGTTCTTC	CASSEDSGRPPKFF
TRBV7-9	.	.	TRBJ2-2	TGTGCCAGCAGCTTATGGGGGGCGAACACCGGGGAGCTGTTTTTT	CASSLWGANTGELFF
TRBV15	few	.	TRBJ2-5	TGTGCCACCAGCAAGGGGGTCTGGGAGACCCAGTACTTC	CATSKGVWETQYF
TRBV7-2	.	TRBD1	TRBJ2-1	TGTGCCAGCAGCTTACTGGGACAGGGGTCGTCCAATGAGCAGTTCTTC	CASSLLGQGSSNEQFF
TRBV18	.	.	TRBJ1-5	TGTGCCAGCTCACCACAAGGGGATAGCAATCAGCCCCAGCATTTT	CASSPQGDSNQPQHF
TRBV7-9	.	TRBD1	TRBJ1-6	TGTGCCAGCAGCCCGCCCGGGACAGTTAATTCACCCCTCCACTTT	CASSPPGTVNSPLHF
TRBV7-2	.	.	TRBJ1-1	TGTGCCAGCATCCTTTCCACTGAAGCTTTCTTT	CASILSTEAFF
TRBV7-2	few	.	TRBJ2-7	TGTGCCAGCAGCTTAATGTGGAGTTCCTACGAGCAGTACTTC	CASSLMWSSYEQYF
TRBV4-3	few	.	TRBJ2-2	TGCGCCAGCACCCTAACGCGGACAGCGAACACCGGGGAGCTGTTTTTT	CASTLTRTANTGELFF
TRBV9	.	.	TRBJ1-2	TGTGCCAGCAGCGTAGAGACAGACTATGGCTACACCTTC	CASSVETDYGYTF
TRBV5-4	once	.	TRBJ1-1	TGTGCCAGCAGCGGGAGGGACACTGAAGCTTTCTTT	CASSGRDTEAFF
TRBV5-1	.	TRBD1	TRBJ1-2	TGCGCCAGCAGCGGGGACAGGGGCAACTATGGCTACACCTTC	CASSGDRGNYGYTF
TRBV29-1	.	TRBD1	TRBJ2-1	TGCAGCGCTGGACAGGGGGCGAATGAGCAGTTCTTC	CSAGQGANEQFF
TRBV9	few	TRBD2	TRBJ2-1	TGTGCCAGCAGCGTAGCGTTGGCGGGAGTCGAGCAGTTCTTC	CASSVALAGVEQFF
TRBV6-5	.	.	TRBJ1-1	TGTGCCAGCAGTTACCATGGACTCGGCACTGAAGCTTTCTTT	CASSYHGLGTEAFF
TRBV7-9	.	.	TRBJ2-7	TGTGCCAGCAGCTTTTTCCGGGACTCTTACTACGAGCAGTACTTC	CASSFFRDSYYEQYF
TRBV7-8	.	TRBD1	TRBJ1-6	TGTGCCAGCAGCCCGACAGGGGATAATTCACCCCTCCACTTT	CASSPTGDNSPLHF
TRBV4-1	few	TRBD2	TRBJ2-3	TGCGCCAGCAGCCCGACTAGCGGGGGGGTCACAGATACGCAGTATTTT	CASSPTSGGVTDTQYF
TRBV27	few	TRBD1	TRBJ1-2	TGTGCCAGCAGTTTATCCATACCGGGACAGGGCCCCTATGGCTACACCTTC	CASSLSIPGQGPYGYTF
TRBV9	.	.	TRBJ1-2	TGTGCCAGCAGCGGATGGGACAATTCCCTGGGGGGCTACACCTTC	CASSGWDNSLGGYTF
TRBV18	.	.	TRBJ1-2	TGTGCCAGCTCACCGGGAGACCCCCGAGGAGGCTATGGCTACACCTTC	CASSPGDPRGGYGYTF
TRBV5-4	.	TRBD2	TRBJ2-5	TGTGCCAGCAGCTTGGGACTAGCGGGAGTGGGAGAGACCCAGTACTTC	CASSLGLAGVGETQYF
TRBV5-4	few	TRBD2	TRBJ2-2	TGTGCCAGCAGCTTGGGGCTAGCGGGGGCCGCGAACACCGGGGAGCTGTTTTTT	CASSLGLAGAANTGELFF
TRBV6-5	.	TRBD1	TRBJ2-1	TGTGCCAGCAGTTACGTGGGACAGGGCAATGAGCAGTTCTTC	CASSYVGQGNEQFF